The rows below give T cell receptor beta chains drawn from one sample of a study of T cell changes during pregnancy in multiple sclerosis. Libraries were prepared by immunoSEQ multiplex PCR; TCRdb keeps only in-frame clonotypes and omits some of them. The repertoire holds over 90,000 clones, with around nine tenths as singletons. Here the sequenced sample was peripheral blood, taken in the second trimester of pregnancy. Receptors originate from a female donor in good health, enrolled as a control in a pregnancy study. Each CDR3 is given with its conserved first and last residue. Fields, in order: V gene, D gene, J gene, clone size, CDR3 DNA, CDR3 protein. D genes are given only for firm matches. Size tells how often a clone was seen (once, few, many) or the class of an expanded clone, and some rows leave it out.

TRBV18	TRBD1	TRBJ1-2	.	TGTGCCAGCTCACCACCGACAGGGAACTATGGCTACACCTTC	CASSPPTGNYGYTF
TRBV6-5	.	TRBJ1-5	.	TGTGCCAGCAGGAGGGGGAGCAATCAGCCCCAGCATTTT	CASRRGSNQPQHF
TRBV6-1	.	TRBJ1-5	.	TGTGCCAGCAGTGAAGATCAGGGGTACAATCAGCCCCAGCATTTT	CASSEDQGYNQPQHF
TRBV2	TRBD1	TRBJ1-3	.	TGTGCCAGCAGCCAGACAGGGGGCCCTGGAAACACCATATATTTT	CASSQTGGPGNTIYF
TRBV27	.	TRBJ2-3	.	TGTGCCAGCAGGAGACTAGGGACAGATACGCAGTATTTT	CASRRLGTDTQYF
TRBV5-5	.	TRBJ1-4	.	TGTGCCAGCAGCTCAGATGGTCGTTCGGGGGACTTTAATGAAAAACTGTTTTTT	CASSSDGRSGDFNEKLFF
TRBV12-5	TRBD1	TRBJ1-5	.	TGTGCTAGTGGTCCAGGGGACAGGGCGGTTTCGAGTCAGCCCCAGCATTTT	CASGPGDRAVSSQPQHF
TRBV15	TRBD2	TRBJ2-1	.	TGTGCCACCAGCACCGCTAGCGGGAGGACCAATGAGCAGTTCTTC	CATSTASGRTNEQFF
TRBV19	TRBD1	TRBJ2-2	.	TGTGCCAGTAGTCCTAGGACAGGGAAGACCGGGGAGCTGTTTTTT	CASSPRTGKTGELFF
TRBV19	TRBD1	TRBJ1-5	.	TGTGCCAGTAGTAGGCCCCCGGGACAGGGGGCTCAGCCCCAGCATTTT	CASSRPPGQGAQPQHF
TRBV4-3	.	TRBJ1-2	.	TGCGCCAGCAGCCAAGATCAGGGCTATGGCTACACCTTC	CASSQDQGYGYTF
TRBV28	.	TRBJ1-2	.	TGTGCCAGCAGTTTATCTCAGGGATACTATGGCTACACCTTC	CASSLSQGYYGYTF
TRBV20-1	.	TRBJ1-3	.	TGCATGGGGAGTTCTGGAAACACCATATATTTT	CMGSSGNTIYF
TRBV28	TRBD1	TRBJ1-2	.	TGTGCCAGCAGTTTCGTGGCACACAGGGGCGCCTATGGCTACACCTTC	CASSFVAHRGAYGYTF
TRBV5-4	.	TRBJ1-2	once	TGTGCCAGCAGCGGGGGGAATGGCTACACCTTC	CASSGGNGYTF
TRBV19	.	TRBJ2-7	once	TGTGCCAGTAGTAACCAGGGGAGATCCTACGAGCAGTACTTC	CASSNQGRSYEQYF
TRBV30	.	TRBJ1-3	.	TGTGCCTGGAGTGTAGGCGGCTCCGGAAACACCATATATTTT	CAWSVGGSGNTIYF
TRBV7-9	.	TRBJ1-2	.	TGTGCCAGCAGCCTCCTGTATGGCTACACCTTC	CASSLLYGYTF
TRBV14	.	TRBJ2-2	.	TGTGCCAGCAGCCAAGTCCAGGCGAACACCGGGGAGCTGTTTTTT	CASSQVQANTGELFF
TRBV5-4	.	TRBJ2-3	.	TGTGCCAGCAGCTTGGGACGGGGCACAGATACGCAGTATTTT	CASSLGRGTDTQYF
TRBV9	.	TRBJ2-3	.	TGTGCCAGCAGCGTAGGGTTGGAAGGGGACACAGATACGCAGTATTTT	CASSVGLEGDTDTQYF
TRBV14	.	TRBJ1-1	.	TGTGCCAGCAGCCCCACAGGGCGGGCTAACACTGAAGCTTTCTTT	CASSPTGRANTEAFF
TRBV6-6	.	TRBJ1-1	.	TGTGCCAGCAGGCCACCCTGGGGGGAGACTTCCACTGAAGCTTTCTTT	CASRPPWGETSTEAFF
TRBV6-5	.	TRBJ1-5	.	TGTGCCAGCAGCCCCCCCGGGGGGAGCAATCAGCCCCAGCATTTT	CASSPPGGSNQPQHF
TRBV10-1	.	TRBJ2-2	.	TGCGCCAGCAGTGCCGACAGGCCGAACACCGGGGAGCTGTTTTTT	CASSADRPNTGELFF
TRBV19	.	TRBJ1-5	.	TGTGCCAGTAGTATGGGACTCGATCAGCCCCAGCATTTT	CASSMGLDQPQHF
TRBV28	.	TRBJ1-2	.	TGTGCCAGCAGACCTCAATCCCAGGGAGGTCGGGGCTACACCTTC	CASRPQSQGGRGYTF
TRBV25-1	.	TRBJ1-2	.	TGTGCCAGCAGTGAGAGGCAGACCTATGGCTACACCTTC	CASSERQTYGYTF
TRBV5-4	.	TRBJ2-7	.	TGTGCCAGCAGGCTACAGGGAGTTGGCGAGCAGTACTTC	CASRLQGVGEQYF
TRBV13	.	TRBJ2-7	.	TGTGCCAGCAGCAGAAGGGGCCAAATTACCTACGAGCAGTACTTC	CASSRRGQITYEQYF
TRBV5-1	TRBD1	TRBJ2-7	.	TGCGCCAGCAGCTGGATGTTGGACAGGGGGTTCTCCTACGAGCAGTACTTC	CASSWMLDRGFSYEQYF
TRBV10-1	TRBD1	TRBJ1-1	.	TGCGCCAGCTTAGATGGCGGCGGGACAGGCCCACAAAGGGGCACTGAAGCTTTCTTT	CASLDGGGTGPQRGTEAFF
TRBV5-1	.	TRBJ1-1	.	TGCGCCAGCAGCTTGGCCGCTTTTGACACCTCGAACACTGAAGCTTTCTTT	CASSLAAFDTSNTEAFF
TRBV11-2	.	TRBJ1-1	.	TGTGCCAGCAGTAGACAAACTGAAGCTTTCTTT	CASSRQTEAFF
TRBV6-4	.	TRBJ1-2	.	TGTGCCAGCAGTGAGCAGGGGAGCGGCTATGGCTACACCTTC	CASSEQGSGYGYTF
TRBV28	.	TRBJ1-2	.	TGTGCCAGCAGTTCTTCCCCGGGAACTGACTATGGCTACACCTTC	CASSSSPGTDYGYTF
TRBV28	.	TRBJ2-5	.	TGTGCCAGCAACCCAGAGGACGGCGGATTAGCGGTTGTAGAGACCCAGTACTTC	CASNPEDGGLAVVETQYF
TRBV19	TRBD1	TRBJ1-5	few	TGTGCCAGTAGTACAGGGGACAGGGGCTTGGTCGATCAGCCCCAGCATTTT	CASSTGDRGLVDQPQHF
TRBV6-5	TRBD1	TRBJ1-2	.	TGTGCCAGCAGTTACCCAGGGGGCGAGGGCTACACCTTC	CASSYPGGEGYTF
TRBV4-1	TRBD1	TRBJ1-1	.	TGCGCCAGCAGCCAAACGGACAGGGCCTTAAACACTGAAGCTTTCTTT	CASSQTDRALNTEAFF
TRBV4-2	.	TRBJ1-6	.	TGTGCCAGCAGCCCTCTAGGTACTAATTCACCCCTCCACTTT	CASSPLGTNSPLHF
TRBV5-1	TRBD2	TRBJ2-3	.	TGCGCCAGCAGCTTGGGTACTAGCGGGGGCTCTAGCACAGATACGCAGTATTTT	CASSLGTSGGSSTDTQYF
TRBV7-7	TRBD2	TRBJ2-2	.	TGTGCTAGCAGGCCCGGGACTAGCGGGCCCGGGGAGCTGTTTTTT	CASRPGTSGPGELFF
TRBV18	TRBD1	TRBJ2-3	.	TGTGCCAGCTCACCACGACAGGGAATAACTGCTAGCACAGATACGCAGTATTTT	CASSPRQGITASTDTQYF
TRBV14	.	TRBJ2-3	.	TGTGCCAGCAGCCAAGATATTGCAGGCACAGATACGCAGTATTTT	CASSQDIAGTDTQYF
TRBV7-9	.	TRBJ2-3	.	TGTGCCAGCAGCTTCCCCCGGGGAAGGGATACGCAGTATTTT	CASSFPRGRDTQYF
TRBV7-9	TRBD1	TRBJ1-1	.	TGTGCCAGCAGCGGCAGGGGGCCGCACACTGAAGCTTTCTTT	CASSGRGPHTEAFF
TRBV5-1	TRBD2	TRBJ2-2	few	TGCGCCAGCAGCCGACGGACTAGCGGGGGAATCACCGGGGAGCTGTTTTTT	CASSRRTSGGITGELFF
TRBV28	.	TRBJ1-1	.	TGTGCCAGCAGTGGACTGTTCACTGAAGCTTTCTTT	CASSGLFTEAFF
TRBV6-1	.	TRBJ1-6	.	TGTGCCAGCAGTGACTTAAGGCAGGTGAAACCCCTCCACTTT	CASSDLRQVKPLHF
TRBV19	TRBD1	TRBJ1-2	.	TGTGCCAGTAGTTTCGACAGGGGGAACTATGGCTACACCTTC	CASSFDRGNYGYTF
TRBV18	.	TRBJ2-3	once	TGTGCCAGCTCACCACAGGCAGGGGAGGGGACAGATACGCAGTATTTT	CASSPQAGEGTDTQYF
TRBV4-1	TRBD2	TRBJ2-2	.	TGCGCCAGCAGCCAAAAAGCGGGGGGGCCGACCGGGGAGCTGTTTTTT	CASSQKAGGPTGELFF
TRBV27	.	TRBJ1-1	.	TGTGCCAGCAGTTTATCGCGGGGCACTGAAGCTTTCTTT	CASSLSRGTEAFF
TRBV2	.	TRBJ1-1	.	TGTGCCAGCAGTGAGTGGCAGGGGTGGACTGAAGCTTTCTTT	CASSEWQGWTEAFF